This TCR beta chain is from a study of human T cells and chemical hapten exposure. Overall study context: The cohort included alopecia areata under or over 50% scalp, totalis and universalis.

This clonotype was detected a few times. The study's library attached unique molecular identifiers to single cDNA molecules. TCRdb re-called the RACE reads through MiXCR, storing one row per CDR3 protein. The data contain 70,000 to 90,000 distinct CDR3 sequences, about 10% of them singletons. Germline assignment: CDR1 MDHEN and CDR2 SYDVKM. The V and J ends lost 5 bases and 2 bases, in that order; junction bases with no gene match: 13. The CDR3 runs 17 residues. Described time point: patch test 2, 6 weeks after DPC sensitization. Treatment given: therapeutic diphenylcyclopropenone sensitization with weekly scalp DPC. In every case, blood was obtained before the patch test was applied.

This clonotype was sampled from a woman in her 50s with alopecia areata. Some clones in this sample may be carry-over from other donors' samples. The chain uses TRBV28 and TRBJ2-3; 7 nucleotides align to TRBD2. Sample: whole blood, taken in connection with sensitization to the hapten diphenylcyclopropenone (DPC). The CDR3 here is CASSPESASGFTDTQYF. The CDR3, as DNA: TGTGCCAGCAGTCCAGAGTCGGCTAGCGGATTCACAGATACGCAGTATTTT. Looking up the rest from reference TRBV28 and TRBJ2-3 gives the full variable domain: DVKVTQSSRYLVKRTGEKVFLECVQDMDHENMFWYRQDPGLGLRLIYFSYDVKMKEKGDIPEGYSVSREKKERFSLILESASTNQTSMYLCASSPESASGFTDTQYFGPGTRLTVL.